This TCR beta chain was recovered during a study of T-cell reconstitution after alpha-beta-depleted transplantation in children. The CDR3 covers 15 residues. Trimming removed 0 bases from V and 3 bases from J; junction bases left unmatched: 2. CDR1 MNHEY and CDR2 SMNVEV come from the germline V gene (reference sequence). This clonotype came up many times. Unique molecular identifiers were used to barcode this TCRbeta library. From the PCR reads, TCRdb called clonotypes with MiXCR, one entry per CDR3 protein. The table has 600,000 to 800,000 distinct CDR3 sequences, around 13% seen once. The clonotype was recovered from a girl aged 2-15 years with congenital amegakaryocytic thrombocytopenia, due to receive a stem cell transplant. The source was PBMCs, collected before TCRalphabeta/CD19-depleted stem cell transplant. This rearrangement joins TRBV27 to TRBJ1-5; 7 bases are shared with TRBD1. As DNA, the CDR3 is TGTGCCAGCAGTTTATCAGGACAGGCCAATCAGCCCCAGCATTTT. It codes for CASSLSGQANQPQHF.